This T cell receptor (beta chain) was obtained from a study of neurological immune-mediated disorders. The authors made cDNA by 5'RACE with 10-nucleotide random UMIs. TCRdb re-analysed the 5' RACE reads in MiXCR, keeping a single row per CDR3 protein. The repertoire holds fewer than 50,000 distinct CDR3 sequences, roughly 2.5% seen once, with approximately 12% in the top ten. CDR3 size: 11 residues. Germline V gene lookup returns CDR1 SGHRS and CDR2 YFSETQ. Trimming removed 3 bases at V and 5 bases at J, with 4 bases between. The sample holds many counts of this clonotype. This receptor was obtained from a young man with multiple sclerosis. The chain couples TRBV5-1 to TRBJ2-3; unclear D gene. Sequencing used PBMCs. The CDR3 nucleotides read TGCGCCAGCAGCTCGGGAGATACGCAGTATTTT. Protein: CASSSGDTQYF.